This T cell receptor (beta chain) derives from a study of shared clonotypes between healthy human individuals. The table came from immunoSEQ multiplex PCR; TCRdb's copy has only in-frame clones and leaves some out. The sample carries about 1.5 million clones, around 95% recorded once. Nashville, Tennessee was home to all donors, each a Caucasian adult. Germline V lookup: CDR1 SGHDT, CDR2 YYEEEE. The CDR3 totals 16 residues. V lost 4 bases and J 2 bases, leaving 17 bases between the germline ends. This clonotype was obtained from a man aged 30 to 39 in good health. The chain combines TRBV5-6 with TRBJ2-3; tentative D call: TRBD2 (5 bases). Sequences were obtained from naive CD4+ T cells sorted from blood. Noted subset: CD45RA+ positively selected. This CDR3 is CASSDGPAGSTDTQYF. The CDR3 DNA reads as TGTGCCAGCAGCGACGGGCCCGCGGGTTCCACAGATACGCAGTATTTT.